The TCR beta chain described here comes from a study of T cell repertoires in ileal Crohn's disease (dated by TCRdb to between 2018 and 2020). In terms of the full investigation: At the time of surgery, roughly 35% of patients were active smokers, and the median duration of disease was 6.5 to 8.5 years. Every patient underwent surgery because of a complication, which was stricturing disease in about 60% and penetrating disease in around 39%. About half of the patients received postoperative therapy: about a dozen received thiopurines and 15 to 20 received anti-TNF agents. The M0 samples consisted of biopsies taken from the inflamed part of the ileum within the surgical resection specimen. For commercial TCRB immunosequencing, about 500 nanograms of biopsy DNA were submitted for each sample. The TCR repertoire was analysed in about 62 patients with Crohn's disease drawn from a prospective multicentre cohort. Running in parallel with the study was a multicentre cohort set up to find predictors of early endoscopic recurrence following ileocolonic resection. A Rutgeerts score higher than i0 was the definition used for endoscopic postoperative recurrence. A total of around 150 mucosal samples from roughly 50 patients were sequenced, collected from several sites on the surgical specimen as well as at postoperative endoscopy.

Worth noting for this clone: Its antigen is not yet known. Base-call qualities are not available, and no considerably larger clone is one nucleotide away.

CDR1 and CDR2 were assigned from the germline V gene as MNHEY and SVGAGI. The cysteine opens and the phenylalanine closes a CDR3 of 14 amino acids. Only the CDR3 DNA stays, 42 bases, in frame from base 1. V is clipped by 5 bases and J by 1 base, and the sequence between their germline boundaries is 12 bases long. Overall results and qualifications from the work: Mucosal CD4 and CD8 T cells were sorted and sequenced only in a subgroup of patients, whose size was not stated. Endoscopic recurrence was linked to a higher percentage of high-frequency clones at surgery, and recurrence occurred in every patient whose clonality exceeded 26.8% (18/57). More high-frequency clones were carried by sorted CD8 T cells than by CD4 T cells, suggesting that mucosal expansions were mainly CD8. Compared with non-smokers, patients who were active smokers at surgery showed a significantly higher proportion of clonal expansions (around 24% vs 18%, p=0.02).

Library preparation was by the immunoSEQ multiplex PCR assay. CDR3 regions were amplified from genomic DNA by Adaptive Biotechnology using a two-step, amplification bias-controlled multiplex PCR. In the first PCR, primers covered every V and J gene segment, and in the second PCR, barcodes and Illumina adapters were added. CDR3 libraries were sequenced using an Illumina instrument. Regarding the original processing steps: Analysis combined the vendor-provided pipelines with custom analysis of raw data in R/Bioconductor under R version 3.3.0. Clonality, ranging from 0 to 1, was calculated as the inverse of the normalised Shannon entropy of all productive clones. High-frequency clones were defined as the repertoire share of the top 100 clones, retaining only clones passing a 95% confidence test. Repertoire diversity was measured with the Simpson index, and overlap between samples was measured with the Morisita-Horn index. TCRdb carries this immuneACCESS record with in-frame sequences only. Its versions omit some clonotypes, under half of them owing to an unresolved V gene in the studies checked, with the rest unexplained. The V and J calls and the clone size are those of that table, but D and trimming were determined from the DNA. The sample table lists roughly 2,500 clones, 93% of them with a count of one. Clones ranked in the top ten supply approximately 4% of the sample.

The sample's time point label, decoded: inflamed ileum from the surgical specimen. To be eligible, patients had to be adults with ileal or ileocolonic Crohn's disease and an indication for ileocolonic resection. Before DNA extraction, whole ileal mucosal biopsies were kept frozen at -80 degrees C. Genomic DNA was isolated from frozen whole biopsies using a TRizol-based method, and the DNA was quantified with a NanoDrop 2000 spectrophotometer. The receptor was derived from an adult with Crohn's disease. The chain is made from TRBV6-5 and TRBJ2-7; the D segment cannot be called with confidence. The sequenced sample was ileal tissue. The DNA sequence is TGTGCCAGCAGTCAGAGGACGGTTTCCTACGAGCAGTACTTC. It specifies CASSQRTVSYEQYF.